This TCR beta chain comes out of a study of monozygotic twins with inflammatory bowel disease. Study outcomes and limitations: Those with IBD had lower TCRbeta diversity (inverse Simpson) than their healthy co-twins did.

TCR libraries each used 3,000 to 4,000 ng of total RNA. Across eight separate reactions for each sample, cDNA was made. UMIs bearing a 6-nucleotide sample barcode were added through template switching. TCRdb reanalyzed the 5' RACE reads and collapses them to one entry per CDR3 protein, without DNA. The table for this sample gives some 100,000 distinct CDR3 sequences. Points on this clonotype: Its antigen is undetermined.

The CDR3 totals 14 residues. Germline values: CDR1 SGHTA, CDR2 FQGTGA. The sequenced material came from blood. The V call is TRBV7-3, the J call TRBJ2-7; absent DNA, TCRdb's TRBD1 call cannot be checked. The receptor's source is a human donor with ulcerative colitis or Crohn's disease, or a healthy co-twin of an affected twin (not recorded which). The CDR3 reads CASSLTEGNYEQYF.